The next 25 T cell receptor beta chains were all read from a single sample in a study of T-cell reconstitution after alpha-beta-depleted transplantation in children. A TCRbeta library incorporating unique molecular identifiers was prepared. MiXCR, applied by TCRdb to the PCR reads, yields one record per CDR3 protein. The profile shows 580,000 or so distinct CDR3 sequences, roughly 24% of them singletons. The material was PBMCs, mostly from graft donor cells, obtained 360 days after TCRalphabeta/CD19-depleted stem cell transplant. The origin of the receptors is a boy in the first two years of life who had a stem cell transplant for acute myeloid leukemia, so the T cells may come from the graft donor.

This clonotype showed up many times. The rearrangement links TRBV2 to TRBJ1-1; 7 bases agree with TRBD1. Germline trimming cut 6 bases from V and 0 bases from J; bases unmatched to any gene: 7. Germline V lookup: CDR1 SNHLY, CDR2 FYNNEI. CDR3 size: 15 residues. The DNA of the CDR3 is TGTGCCAGCAGGGTGACAGGGAGTTTGAACACTGAAGCTTTCTTT. Amino acids: CASRVTGSLNTEAFF.

This clonotype was counted a few times. This chain uses TRBV20-1 with TRBJ2-5; D remains ambiguous. The CDR3 is made up of 11 amino acids. The V end lost 7 bases, the J end lost 2 bases, and 8 bases lay between the germline ends. The V gene's germline CDR1 is DFQATT and CDR2 SNEGSKA (reference sequence). CDR3 nucleotide sequence: TGCAGTGGAGTTGAGCAAGAGACCCAGTACTTC. This sequence encodes CSGVEQETQYF.

This clonotype was recorded many times. The rearrangement links TRBV7-2 to TRBJ2-1, with 9 bases matching TRBD2. Germline assignment: CDR1 SGHTA and CDR2 FQGNSA. This CDR3 has 15 residues. V trimming: 4 bases; J trimming: 8 bases; junction bases outside the gene matches: 9. The CDR3 nucleotides are TGTGCCAGCAGCTCCCAGGCGGGGGGGCCCGATGAGCAGTTCTTC. It yields the protein CASSSQAGGPDEQFF.

This clonotype was picked up many times. The chain is built from TRBV20-1 and TRBJ1-3, with D possibly TRBD1 on 6 matching bases. Trimming removed 6 bases at V and 10 bases at J, with 28 bases between. The germline V gene encodes CDR1 DFQATT and CDR2 SNEGSKA (reference sequence). The CDR3 is 16 amino acids. CDR3 sequence reads: CSAEELWTAARPTIYF. CDR3 in DNA: TGCAGTGCCGAGGAGTTATGGACAGCGGCCCGTCCGACCATATATTTT.

The chain links TRBV2 to TRBJ1-5; no clear D. The CDR3 is made up of 15 amino acids. V was cut by 6 bases and J by 7 bases, with 19 bases left in between. The germline gives CDR1 SNHLY, CDR2 FYNNEI. The CDR3 DNA follows: TGTGCCAGCAGATTTAACGGGAGGGCTAGCCAGCCCCAGCATTTT. It translates to CASRFNGRASQPQHF.

This clonotype turned up a few times. The chain carries TRBV7-9 and TRBJ2-3, with D maybe TRBD1 (6 bases). V lost 2 bases to trimming and J lost 4 bases, with 16 bases between them. CDR3 length equals 16 residues. Germline V gene lookup returns CDR1 SEHNR and CDR2 FQNEAQ (reference sequence). As DNA, the CDR3 is TGTGCCAGCAGCTTACGCAGGGGTGTAATCGCAGATACGCAGTATTTT. This gives the protein CASSLRRGVIADTQYF. Filled out from reference TRBV7-9 and TRBJ2-3, the complete variable domain reads DTGVSQNPRHKITKRGQNVTFRCDPISEHNRLYWYRQTLGQGPEFLTYFQNEAQLEKSRLLSDRFSAERPKGSFSTLEIQRTEQGDSAMYLCASSLRRGVIADTQYFGPGTRLTVL.

This clonotype has just a few counts. CDR3 residues: CSARDPILLAGGLIPTTDTQYF. CDR3 sequence (DNA): TGCAGTGCTAGAGACCCGATACTACTAGCGGGGGGGCTAATCCCCACCACAGATACGCAGTATTTT. The chain joins TRBV20-1 to TRBJ2-3; TRBD2 aligns across 13 bases. Germline values: CDR1 DFQATT, CDR2 SNEGSKA (reference sequence). V was pared by 0 bases and J by 2 bases, with 20 bases of the junction left unmatched. The CDR3 is 22 residues long.

There are many counts of this clonotype. The J gene is TRBJ2-3, the V gene TRBV20-1, with TRBD1 as a possible D gene (6 bases). V dropped 8 bases and J dropped 0 bases, with 15 bases sitting between them. CDR3 length: 14 amino acids. The germline V gene encodes CDR1 DFQATT and CDR2 SNEGSKA (reference sequence). CDR3 DNA sequence: TGCAGTCCCAGACAGGTCGTTAGCACAGATACGCAGTATTTT. It encodes CSPRQVVSTDTQYF.

The chain couples TRBV6-1 to TRBJ2-2; the D is unclear. V was trimmed by 7 bases and J by 1 base, leaving 10 bases between them. The germline V gene encodes CDR1 MNHNS and CDR2 SASEGT. CDR3 length: 14 amino acids. CDR3 amino acids: CASTYILNTGELFF. The CDR3 nucleotides are TGTGCCAGCACCTACATCCTGAACACCGGGGAGCTGTTTTTT.

The chain joins TRBV6-5 to TRBJ1-6, with unresolved D. Deletions cut 0 bases from V and 7 bases from J, with 7 bases between. Germline V gives CDR1 MNHEY, CDR2 SVGAGI. CDR3 length: 14 residues. The CDR3 spells CASSYSKRNSPLHF. The CDR3 coding sequence is TGTGCCAGCAGTTACTCGAAGCGAAATTCACCCCTCCACTTT.

The V call is TRBV11-2, the J call TRBJ1-3; D unresolved. CDR1 SGHAT and CDR2 FQNNGV come from the germline V gene. Trimming left V 5 bases short and J 1 base short, with 12 bases between. The CDR3 totals 15 residues. The CDR3 DNA reads TGTGCCAGCAGCCTTCGGACTGGATCTGGAAACACCATATATTTT. Protein product: CASSLRTGSGNTIYF.

This clonotype has more than one count but fewer than ten. V is TRBV20-1 and J is TRBJ1-2; TRBD1 is a possible D gene (6 bases). V lost 5 bases and J 0 bases, leaving 19 bases between the germline ends. This CDR3 is 16 amino acids long. In germline, CDR1 is DFQATT, CDR2 SNEGSKA (reference sequence). Here the CDR3 DNA reads TGCAGTGCTCCGGTTGGACAGCCGTTAGCTAACTATGGCTACACCTTC. It encodes CSAPVGQPLANYGYTF.

This CDR3 is CSARDRNSGAWGDTQYF. CDR3 nucleotide sequence: TGCAGTGCTAGAGATCGTAATAGCGGGGCGTGGGGAGATACGCAGTATTTT. V and J are TRBV20-1 and TRBJ2-3; 8 bases are shared with TRBD2. The CDR3 is 17 residues long. Germline trimming cut 0 bases from V and 5 bases from J; bases unmatched to any gene: 13. The germline V gene encodes CDR1 DFQATT and CDR2 SNEGSKA (reference sequence).

This clonotype was observed a handful of times. V and J are TRBV12-3 or TRBV12-4 and TRBJ1-1, with D possibly TRBD1 on 5 matching bases. The length of the CDR3 is 15 residues. Trimming took 4 bases from V and 3 from J, leaving 15 bases between them. CDR3 amino acids: CASSSRTDTDTEAFF. CDR3 DNA: TGTGCCAGCAGTTCCCGGACGGACACCGACACTGAAGCTTTCTTT.

This clonotype has ten or more counts. V gene TRBV9 combines with J gene TRBJ1-6; D gene unclear. V was cut by 4 bases and J by 4 bases, with 12 bases left in between. The CDR3 length is 15 residues. Germline CDR1 SGDLS, CDR2 YYNGEE. CDR3 sequence: CASSSPDGYNSPLHF. CDR3 nucleotide sequence: TGTGCCAGCAGCTCCCCTGACGGGTATAATTCACCCCTCCACTTT.

The chain joins TRBV12-3 or TRBV12-4 to TRBJ2-3; D not resolved. The CDR3 covers 13 residues. Trimming removed 6 bases at V and 2 bases at J, with 9 bases between. CDR3 in amino acids: CASSNPYTDTQYF. The CDR3 coding sequence is TGTGCCAGCAGCAATCCATACACAGATACGCAGTATTTT.

In this sample, this clonotype turned up a few times. The chain employs TRBV20-1 and TRBJ2-2; 16 nucleotides line up with TRBD2. The CDR3 loop spans 17 amino acids. V shed 5 bases and J 3 bases; nucleotides not matched to a gene: 6. Germline CDR1 reads DFQATT; CDR2 reads SNEGSKA (reference sequence). As DNA, the CDR3 is TGCAGTGCTGAGGGACTAGCGGGGGGGCGAGACACCGGGGAGCTGTTTTTT. It encodes CSAEGLAGGRDTGELFF.

The genes are TRBV20-1 and TRBJ2-2, with D tentatively TRBD1 (5 bases). Deletions cut 5 bases from V and 6 bases from J, with 10 bases between. Germline V gene sequence: CDR1 DFQATT, CDR2 SNEGSKA (reference sequence). This CDR3 region has 12 residues. Here the CDR3 reads CSAGTGPGELFF. The CDR3 DNA is TGCAGTGCTGGAACAGGCCCCGGGGAGCTGTTTTTT.

To note about this clonotype: A single base separates this from a much larger clone, so it may be a read error. The CDR3 does not close with the conserved phenylalanine or tryptophan, likely indicating a read error. The chain is built from TRBV15 and TRBJ1-5; no clear D. Germline-derived CDR1 and CDR2 are LNHNV and YYDKDF (reference sequence). CDR3 length: 16 residues. The V and J ends lost 0 bases and 5 bases respectively, with 14 bases between them. The CDR3 DNA reads TGTGCCACCAGCAGAGACCTCTTTTCGGACTATCAGCCCCAGCATTAT. Encoded protein: CATSRDLFSDYQPQHY.

This chain joins TRBV28 and TRBJ1-2; D possibly corresponds to TRBD1 (5 bases). Germline V gene data show CDR1 as MDHEN and CDR2 as SYDVKM. The V and J ends lost 8 bases and 3 bases respectively, with 7 bases between them. CDR3 length: 11 residues. The CDR3 is CASRGYYGYTF. The CDR3 region has the DNA TGTGCCAGCCGGGGCTACTATGGCTACACCTTC.

This clonotype was seen many times. The V gene is TRBV15, the J gene TRBJ1-3, with D possibly being TRBD1 (6 bases). The germline gives CDR1 LNHNV, CDR2 YYDKDF (reference sequence). V gave up 2 bases and J gave up 2 bases, with 10 bases separating them. The CDR3 contains 15 residues. CDR3 loop: CATSRTGTPGNTIYF. CDR3 DNA sequence: TGTGCCACCAGCAGAACAGGGACACCTGGAAACACCATATATTTT.

The rearrangement links TRBV6-5 to TRBJ2-2, with unresolved D. The CDR3 loop spans 14 amino acids. The germline V and J ends were trimmed by 2 bases and 4 bases, with 8 bases remaining between them. Germline values: CDR1 MNHEY, CDR2 SVGAGI. The CDR3 sequence: CASSYLGTTGELFF. The CDR3 region has the DNA TGTGCCAGCAGTTACCTGGGTACCACCGGGGAGCTGTTTTTT.

This clonotype was counted between two and nine times. The CDR3 spells CASSRRGGQLLSNQPQHF. The DNA for the CDR3 is TGCGCCAGCAGCCGACGCGGGGGTCAGTTGCTTAGCAATCAGCCCCAGCATTTT. The chain has TRBV4-1 and TRBJ1-5; D might be TRBD1 (5 bases). This CDR3 spans 18 amino acids. V lost 4 bases to trimming and J lost 0 bases, with 19 bases between them. Germline loops: CDR1 MGHRA, CDR2 YSYEKL.

This clonotype is a singleton in its sample. The chain recombines TRBV4-1 with TRBJ1-1; D ambiguous. Trimming shortened V by 0 bases and J by 1 base, and 9 bases separated the two germline ends. The CDR3 is made up of 15 amino acids. Germline CDR1 reads MGHRA; CDR2 reads YSYEKL. CDR3: CASSQEVWRNTEAFF. CDR3 in DNA: TGCGCCAGCAGCCAAGAGGTATGGAGGAACACTGAAGCTTTCTTT.

This sequence joins TRBV20-1 and TRBJ2-7; weak D call: TRBD2 (6 bases). Trimming shortened V by 0 bases and J by 0 bases, and 12 bases separated the two germline ends. The CDR3 is made up of 15 amino acids. Germline assignment: CDR1 DFQATT and CDR2 SNEGSKA (reference sequence). CDR3 nucleotide sequence: TGCAGTGCTAGAGATGGAGGGCGAATCTCCTACGAGCAGTACTTC. Amino acid sequence: CSARDGGRISYEQYF.